Sequencing of this TCR beta chain was carried out in a study of shared clonotypes between healthy human individuals. Across the study: Each donor's CD4 naive and CD4 memory cells filled three plates apiece, CD8 naive two, and CD8 memory one.

The authors distributed each subset's genomic DNA evenly over several immunoSEQ plates. The assay was immunoSEQ multiplex PCR, and TCRdb's table has in-frame clones only and misses some. This repertoire shows 1,100,000 or so clones, around 78% found once; its top ten account for more than 0.5%. This clone appeared a single time. V lost 4 bases and J lost 0, with 6 bases in between. The CDR3 spans 13 residues. From germline, CDR1 is SGHVS and CDR2 FQNEAQ. This sequence was found in a man aged 18 to 35 in good health. Some clones in this sample may be carry-over from other donors' samples. V is TRBV7-8 and J is TRBJ1-1; no firm D call. The sequencing input was memory CD4+ T cells from PBMCs. Subset given: CD45RA-negative fraction. The CDR3 here is CASSYDMNTEAFF. As DNA, the CDR3 is TGTGCCAGCAGCTATGATATGAACACTGAAGCTTTCTTT.